These 24 T cell receptor beta chains were sequenced from one sample in a study of blood T cell repertoires in COVID-19. Assay used: immunoSEQ multiplex PCR; TCRdb lists only in-frame clones, some missing. The data hold fewer than 450,000 clones, with more than 85% observed a single time. Sequences were obtained from PBMCs or T cells enriched from blood (not recorded which). These receptors originate from a woman aged 25 to 39 who had recovered from COVID-19.

This clone was recorded once. CDR3 nucleotide sequence: TGTGCCAGCAGCCAAGCCTTGGACAGGTATGGCTACACCTTC. Translated, it gives CASSQALDRYGYTF. The chain uses TRBV3-1 (or the pseudogene TRBV3-2) and TRBJ1-2; 7 nucleotides line up with TRBD1. The junction had 4 bases not matched to a gene; V was cut back by 1 base and J by 5 bases. Germline-derived CDR1 and CDR2 are LGHDT and YNNKEL (reference sequence). The CDR3 consists of 14 residues.

This clone was observed a single time. The CDR3 nucleotides are TGTGCCAGCAGTTTAAGTGTGGGGACAAGCACCGGGGAGCTGTTTTTT. As protein: CASSLSVGTSTGELFF. The rearrangement links TRBV27 to TRBJ2-2; maybe TRBD1 (6 bases). CDR3 length: 16 residues. V shed 2 bases and J shed 4 bases, with 14 bases lying between them. CDR1 and CDR2 from the germline V gene are MNHEY and SMNVEV (reference sequence).

This chain connects TRBV13 to TRBJ2-7; maybe TRBD2 (6 bases). V lost 5 bases, J lost 5 bases, and 13 bases lay in between. CDR1 and CDR2 from the germline V gene are PRHDT and FYEKMQ (reference sequence). This CDR3 region has 13 residues. CDR3 nucleotides: TGTGCCAGCAGCAGTAGACGGAGGGACGAGCAGTACTTC. Translating it yields CASSSRRRDEQYF.

V usage is TRBV28 and J usage is TRBJ1-2, with D unclear. CDR1 is MDHEN and CDR2 is SYDVKM in the germline V gene. V was shortened by 2 bases and J by 6 bases, with 7 bases between the two germline ends. CDR3 size: 12 residues. The DNA for the CDR3 is TGTGCCAGCAGTTTAAAGAGTCATGGCTACACCTTC. This translates into CASSLKSHGYTF.

The chain couples TRBV11-2 to TRBJ1-2; 9 bases are a match to TRBD1. V gave up 8 bases and J gave up 4 bases; unmatched junction bases: 8. Germline loops: CDR1 SGHAT, CDR2 FQNNGV. This CDR3 has 14 residues. CDR3 DNA sequence: TGTGCCAGCGGGCGGGGACAGGGCGGCTATGGCTACACCTTC. This codes for CASGRGQGGYGYTF.

The genes are TRBV2 and TRBJ2-2, with 10 nucleotides matching TRBD2. The junction had 5 bases not matched to a gene; V was cut back by 7 bases and J by 3 bases. The CDR3 is 15 residues long. Germline values: CDR1 SNHLY, CDR2 FYNNEI. Here the CDR3 DNA reads TGTGCCAGCACCCTAGCGGGGGCCGACACCGGGGAGCTGTTTTTT. Translated: CASTLAGADTGELFF.

The chain is built from TRBV7-2 and TRBJ2-5; TRBD2 aligns across 11 bases. V was pared by 3 bases and J by 5 bases, with 8 bases of the junction left unmatched. This CDR3 spans 16 amino acids. Germline CDR1 reads SGHTA; CDR2 reads FQGNSA. CDR3 protein: CASSFQRLAGRETQYF. CDR3 nucleotide sequence: TGTGCCAGCAGCTTCCAGCGACTAGCGGGGCGGGAGACCCAGTACTTC.

The chain carries TRBV19 and TRBJ1-1; 7 nucleotides agree with TRBD1. The CDR3 has 15 residues. Trimming cost V 7 bases and J 2 bases; bases outside gene matches: 10. Germline assignment: CDR1 LNHDA and CDR2 SQIVND (reference sequence). CDR3 amino acids: CASNTKQGLNTEAFF. Here the CDR3 DNA reads TGTGCCAGTAACACGAAACAGGGGCTAAACACTGAAGCTTTCTTT. Combining the CDR3 with reference TRBV19 and TRBJ1-1 gives the whole variable domain DGGITQSPKYLFRKEGQNVTLSCEQNLNHDAMYWYRQDPGQGLRLIYYSQIVNDFQKGDIAEGYSVSREKKESFPLTVTSAQKNPTAFYLCASNTKQGLNTEAFFGQGTRLTVV.

V is TRBV28 and J is TRBJ2-7, with 7 bases matching TRBD2. The CDR3 sequence is 12 residues long. Per germline, CDR1 MDHEN and CDR2 SYDVKM. Losses at the gene ends were 11 bases for V and 1 base for J; bases not matched to a gene: 5. CDR3 DNA: TGTGCCTCCGGACTAGGGTCCTACGAGCAGTACTTC. Translated, it gives CASGLGSYEQYF.

The chain has TRBV11-1 and TRBJ2-5; 9 nucleotides align to TRBD1. The trim removed 6 bases at V and 2 bases at J, leaving 10 bases unmatched. The CDR3 runs to 16 residues. Germline loops: CDR1 SGHAT, CDR2 FQDESV (reference sequence). CDR3 region: CASSRPGQGRQETQYF. In nucleotides, the CDR3 is TGTGCCAGCAGTCGGCCGGGACAGGGTCGGCAAGAGACCCAGTACTTC.

The chain couples TRBV5-4 to TRBJ2-3; TRBD2 matches at 8 bases. V shed 2 bases, J shed 1 base, and the junction held 3 bases outside the gene matches. Looked up from germline, CDR1 is SGHNT and CDR2 is YYREEE (reference sequence). The CDR3 sequence is 15 residues long. CDR3 nucleotides: TGTGCCAGCAGCTTTAGCGGGGCGGGCACAGATACGCAGTATTTT. It encodes CASSFSGAGTDTQYF.

The chain uses TRBV18 and TRBJ2-1; D call uncertain. The V gene's germline CDR1 is KGHSH and CDR2 LQKENI. Trimming pared 3 bases from V and 8 bases from J, leaving 8 bases between. The CDR3 contains 12 residues. CDR3 loop: CASSPSAYEQFF. In DNA, the CDR3 is TGTGCCAGCTCACCGAGCGCTTATGAGCAGTTCTTC.

This clone was counted only a few times. V gene TRBV28 combines with J gene TRBJ1-3; D uncertain. The germline gives CDR1 MDHEN, CDR2 SYDVKM. Trimming removed 4 bases from V and 2 bases from J, with 18 bases in between. The CDR3 is made up of 17 amino acids. DNA for the CDR3: TGTGCCAGCAGTTCCTATGACCCAATCCGGGCTGGAAACACCATATATTTT. This sequence encodes CASSSYDPIRAGNTIYF.

Points on this clone: One end of the junction fails to match germline, which may point to a read error. The chain has TRBV9 and TRBJ1-2; D not certain. This CDR3 region has 11 residues. CDR1 is SGDLS, CDR2 YYNGEE, per germline. CDR3 sequence reads: CASSLDLGLAF. CDR3 bases: TGTGCCAGCAGTCTGGACCTAGGCTTAGCGTTC.

This rearrangement joins TRBV5-6 to TRBJ1-2; TRBD1 might be the D (5 bases). The V gene's germline CDR1 is SGHDT and CDR2 YYEEEE. Trimming took off 8 bases at V and 2 bases at J, with 19 bases between the two ends. The CDR3 is 15 residues long. The CDR3: CASLPTGGKNYGYTF. The CDR3 coding sequence is TGTGCCAGTCTGCCTACGGGGGGAAAAAACTATGGCTACACCTTC.

The chain combines TRBV24-1 with TRBJ1-5; D not resolved. Germline V gives CDR1 KGHDR, CDR2 SFDVKD. This CDR3 spans 13 amino acids. With 10 bases removed from V and 0 bases from J, the gap between germline ends came to 9 bases. In DNA form, the CDR3 reads TGTGCCACAATTAGAAATAGCAATCAGCCCCAGCATTTT. Encoded protein: CATIRNSNQPQHF.

J is TRBJ2-5 and V is TRBV6-7; possibly TRBD1 for D (7 bases). TRBV6-7 qualifies as an ORF whose function is uncertain. This CDR3 spans 15 amino acids. Trimming removed 7 bases from V and 2 bases from J, with 17 bases in between. As DNA, the CDR3 is TGTGCCAGCACCCTTCGCGGGACAGAGCAAGAGACCCAGTACTTC. This gives the protein CASTLRGTEQETQYF.

The rearrangement joins TRBV4-2 to TRBJ2-1; 9 bases are shared with TRBD1. The CDR3 totals 16 residues. Germline trimming cut 4 bases from V and 4 bases from J; bases unmatched to any gene: 8. Germline CDR1 reads LGHNA; CDR2 reads YNFKEQ. The CDR3 region has the DNA TGTGCCAGCAGCCCTCATCCACAGGGGGCTTACAATGAGCAGTTCTTC. This gives the protein CASSPHPQGAYNEQFF.

The rearrangement links TRBV19 to TRBJ2-7; 10 bases align to TRBD1. CDR3 size: 16 residues. Trimming took 9 bases from V and 0 from J; bases not matched to a gene: 11. Germline values: CDR1 LNHDA, CDR2 SQIVND (reference sequence). CDR3 sequence reads: CASSRDRGPSSYEQYF. DNA for the CDR3: TGTGCCAGCTCCCGGGACAGGGGTCCGAGCTCCTACGAGCAGTACTTC.

The chain employs TRBV28 and TRBJ1-5; D uncertain. Trimming took 5 bases from V and 7 from J, leaving 24 bases between them. Germline-derived CDR1 and CDR2 are MDHEN and SYDVKM. The CDR3 is 17 residues long. The CDR3: CASSPNTYGGRRQPQHF. CDR3 nucleotides: TGTGCCAGCAGTCCCAATACGTACGGAGGGCGGAGACAGCCCCAGCATTTT.

V usage is TRBV6-4 and J usage is TRBJ2-2; 9 nucleotides line up with TRBD1. The CDR3 spans 15 residues. V lost 6 bases to trimming and J lost 2 bases; unmatched junction nucleotides: 4. The germline gives CDR1 MRHNA, CDR2 SNTAGT. The CDR3 DNA reads as TGTGCCAGCAGAAGGGACAGGGCAAACACCGGGGAGCTGTTTTTT. Translation: CASRRDRANTGELFF.

The chain is built from TRBV2 and TRBJ2-7, with 9 bases identical to TRBD1. Germline V CDR1 and CDR2: SNHLY, FYNNEI. The CDR3 spans 14 residues. The junction had 3 bases not matched to a gene; V was cut back by 6 bases and J by 0 bases. The CDR3 protein is CASRRTGDSYEQYF. The CDR3 DNA reads as TGTGCCAGCAGGCGGACAGGGGACTCCTACGAGCAGTACTTC.

J is TRBJ2-3 and V is TRBV6-8, with TRBD1 as a possible D gene (6 bases). This CDR3 comprises 17 residues. Germline CDR1 MNHGY, CDR2 SAAAGT. V shed 2 bases and J shed 0 bases, with 15 bases lying between them. CDR3 amino acids: CASSYTPQGPSTDTQYF. The CDR3 DNA sequence: TGTGCCAGCAGTTACACGCCACAGGGACCTAGCACAGATACGCAGTATTTT.

V usage is TRBV7-2 and J usage is TRBJ1-5, with D possibly being TRBD1 (5 bases). V was pared by 1 base and J by 5 bases, with 12 bases between. Germline V gene data show CDR1 as SGHTA and CDR2 as FQGNSA. The CDR3 is 15 residues long. The DNA of the CDR3 is TGTGCCAGCAGCTTAGGCAGGGTGATTCATCAGCCCCAGCATTTT. It specifies CASSLGRVIHQPQHF.